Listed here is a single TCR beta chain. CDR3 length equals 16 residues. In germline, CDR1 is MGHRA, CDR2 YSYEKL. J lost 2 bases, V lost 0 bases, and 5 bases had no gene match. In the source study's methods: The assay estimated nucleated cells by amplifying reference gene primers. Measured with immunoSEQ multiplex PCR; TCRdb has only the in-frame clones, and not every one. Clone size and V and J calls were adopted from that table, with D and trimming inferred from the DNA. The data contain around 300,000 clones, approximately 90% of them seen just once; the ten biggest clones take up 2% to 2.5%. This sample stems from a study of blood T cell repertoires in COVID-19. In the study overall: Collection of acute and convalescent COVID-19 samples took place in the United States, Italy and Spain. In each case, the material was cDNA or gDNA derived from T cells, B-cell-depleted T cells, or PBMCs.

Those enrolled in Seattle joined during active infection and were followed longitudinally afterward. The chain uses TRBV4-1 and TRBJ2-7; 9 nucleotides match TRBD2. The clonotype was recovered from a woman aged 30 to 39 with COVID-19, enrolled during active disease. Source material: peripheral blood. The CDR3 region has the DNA TGCGCCAGCAGCCAAGATCCTAGCGGGGCAACCTACGAGCAGTACTTC. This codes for CASSQDPSGATYEQYF.